This record looks at one T cell receptor beta chain sequence and its context. The source of the sample is a study of CD8 T cells in Susac syndrome. Reverse transcription of roughly 0.45 to 1 ug RNA was performed with random hexamers. A multiplex approach, immunoSEQ multiplex PCR, amplified TCR beta CDR3 across 54 Vbeta and 13 Jbeta. TCRdb re-derived calls from the immunoSEQ multiplex PCR reads in MiXCR, one entry per CDR3 protein. The sample gives around 71,000 distinct CDR3 sequences, 93% of which show up once; roughly 0.16% is in the top ten. Germline V CDR1 and CDR2: SGHRS, YFSETQ. Trimming shortened V by 0 bases and J by 0 bases, and 15 bases separated the two germline ends. This CDR3 region has 17 residues.

The clonotype comes from a human donor with Susac syndrome. V and J are TRBV5-1 and TRBJ1-2; tentatively, D is TRBD1 (5 bases). Sequencing was carried out using CD4+ T cells from PBMCs. Here the CDR3 reads CASSLGQSTITNYGYTF. DNA of the CDR3: TGCGCCAGCAGCTTGGGACAGTCCACAATAACTAACTATGGCTACACCTTC.